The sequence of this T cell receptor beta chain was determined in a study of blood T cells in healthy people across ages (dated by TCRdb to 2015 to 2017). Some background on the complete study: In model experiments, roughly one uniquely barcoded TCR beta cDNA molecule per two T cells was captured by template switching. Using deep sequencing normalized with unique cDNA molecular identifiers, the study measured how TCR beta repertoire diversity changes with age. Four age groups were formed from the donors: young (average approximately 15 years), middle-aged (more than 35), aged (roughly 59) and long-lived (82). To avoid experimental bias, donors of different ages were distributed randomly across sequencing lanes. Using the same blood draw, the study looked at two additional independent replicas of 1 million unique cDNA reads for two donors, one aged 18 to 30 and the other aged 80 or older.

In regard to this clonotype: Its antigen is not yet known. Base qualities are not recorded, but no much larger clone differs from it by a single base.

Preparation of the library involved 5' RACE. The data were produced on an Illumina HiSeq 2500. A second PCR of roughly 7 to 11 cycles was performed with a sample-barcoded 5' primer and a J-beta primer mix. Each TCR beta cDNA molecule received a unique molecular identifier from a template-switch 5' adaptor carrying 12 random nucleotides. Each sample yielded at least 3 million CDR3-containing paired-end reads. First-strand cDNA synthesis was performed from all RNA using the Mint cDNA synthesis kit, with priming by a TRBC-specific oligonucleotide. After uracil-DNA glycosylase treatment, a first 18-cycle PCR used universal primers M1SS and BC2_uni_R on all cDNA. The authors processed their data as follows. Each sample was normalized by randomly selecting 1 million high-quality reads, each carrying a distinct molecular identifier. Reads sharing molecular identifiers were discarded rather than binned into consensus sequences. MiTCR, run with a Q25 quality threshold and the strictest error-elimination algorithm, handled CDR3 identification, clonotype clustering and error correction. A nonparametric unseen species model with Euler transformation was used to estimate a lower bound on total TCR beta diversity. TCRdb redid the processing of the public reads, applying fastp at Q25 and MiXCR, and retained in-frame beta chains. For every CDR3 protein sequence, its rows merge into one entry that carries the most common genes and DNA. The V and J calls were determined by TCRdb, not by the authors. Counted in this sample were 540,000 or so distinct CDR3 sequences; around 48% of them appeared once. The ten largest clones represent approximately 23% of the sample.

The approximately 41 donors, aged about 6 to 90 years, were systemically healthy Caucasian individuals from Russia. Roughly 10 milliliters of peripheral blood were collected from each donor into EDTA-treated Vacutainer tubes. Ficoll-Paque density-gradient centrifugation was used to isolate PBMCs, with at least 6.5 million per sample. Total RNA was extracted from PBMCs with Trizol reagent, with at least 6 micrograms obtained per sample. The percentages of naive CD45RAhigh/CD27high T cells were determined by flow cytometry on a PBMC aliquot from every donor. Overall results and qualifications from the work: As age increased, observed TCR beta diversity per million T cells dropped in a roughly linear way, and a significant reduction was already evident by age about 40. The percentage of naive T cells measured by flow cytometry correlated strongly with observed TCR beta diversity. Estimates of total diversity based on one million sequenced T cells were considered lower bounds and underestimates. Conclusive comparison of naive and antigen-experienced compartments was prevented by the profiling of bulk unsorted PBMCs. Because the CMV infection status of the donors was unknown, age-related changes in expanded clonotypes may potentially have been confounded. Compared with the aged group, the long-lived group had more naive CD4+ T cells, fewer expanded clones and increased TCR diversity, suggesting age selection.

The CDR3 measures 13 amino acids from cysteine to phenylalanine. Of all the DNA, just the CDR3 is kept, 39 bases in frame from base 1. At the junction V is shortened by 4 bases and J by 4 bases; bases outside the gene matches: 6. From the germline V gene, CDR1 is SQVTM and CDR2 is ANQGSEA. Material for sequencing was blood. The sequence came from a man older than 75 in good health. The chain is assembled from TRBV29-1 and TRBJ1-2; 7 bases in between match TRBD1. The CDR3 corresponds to CSVVTGTAYGYTF. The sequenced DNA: TGCAGCGTTGTGACCGGGACAGCCTATGGCTACACCTTC.